This record concerns one T cell receptor (beta chain) sequence. This entry is derived from a study of shared clonotypes between healthy human individuals. The table came from immunoSEQ multiplex PCR; TCRdb's copy has only in-frame clones and leaves some out. This table has millions of clones, 85% to 95% appearing once. As defined, naive CD8 cells were CD45RO-negative and positively selected for CCR7, with terminally differentiated effector memory CD45RA+ cells excluded. V trimming: 5 bases; J trimming: 3 bases; junction bases outside the gene matches: 10. CDR1 and CDR2 (germline): PRHDT, FYEKMQ (reference sequence). This CDR3 contains 15 residues.

The clonotype comes from a man aged 18 to 29 in good health. Some clones in this sample may be carry-over from other donors' samples. V and J are TRBV13 and TRBJ2-7; 7 bases are shared with TRBD2. The source material was naive CD8+ T cells from PBMCs. CDR3 sequence: CASSGPGRVNYEQYF. The CDR3 DNA follows: TGTGCCAGCAGCGGCCCAGGGAGGGTAAACTACGAGCAGTACTTC.